The 10 T cell receptor beta chains listed next were all sequenced from one sample in a study of shared T cell receptors in the human thymus. Data came from immunoSEQ multiplex PCR; TCRdb stores just in-frame clones and leaves some out. This table has 700,000 or so clones, roughly 88% appearing once. This sample also belongs to another study, concerning human thymus T cells.

The sample was thymocytes. These receptors originate from a girl less than two years old with a congenital heart defect.

For this clone: Mismatch with germline at one junction end may stem from a read error. The chain uses TRBV2 and TRBJ2-2, with a tentative D call TRBD1 (5 bases). This CDR3 is 15 amino acids long. Germline assignment: CDR1 SNHLY and CDR2 FYNNEI. The CDR3 DNA sequence: TGTGCCAGCACGGTTAGGGCAGGGAACGCCGGGGAGCTGTTTTTT. The encoded protein is CASTVRAGNAGELFF.

In regard to this clone: Relative to the germline gene, one junction end is altered; a read error may explain this. The V and J genes are TRBV7-7 and TRBJ2-1; 13 bases are a match to TRBD2. CDR3 length equals 17 residues. Per the germline V gene, CDR1 is SSHAT and CDR2 is FNYEAQ (reference sequence). CDR3 bases: TGTGCTAGCAGCTTAGCGTTAGCTGGACTAGCGGGGGAGGAGCAGTTCTTC. Its protein product is CASSLALAGLAGEEQFF.

The chain's CDR3 is CASSAGGGDYGYTF. Written as DNA, the CDR3 is TGTGCCAGCAGCGCAGGTGGGGGGGACTATGGCTACACCTTC. The J gene is TRBJ1-2, the V gene TRBV9; a weak D match, TRBD1 (5 bases). Trimming stripped 3 bases from V and 3 bases from J, with 12 bases between. CDR1 and CDR2 from the germline V gene are SGDLS and YYNGEE. The CDR3 is made up of 14 amino acids. The full variable domain, its missing parts supplied by reference TRBV9 and TRBJ1-2, is DSGVTQTPKHLITATGQRVTLRCSPRSGDLSVYWYQQSLDQGLQFLIQYYNGEERAKGNILERFSAQQFPDLHSELNLSSLELGDSALYFCASSAGGGDYGYTFGSGTRLTVV.

The J gene is TRBJ1-4, the V gene TRBV5-5; D is unresolved. V gave up 0 bases and J gave up 2 bases, with 17 bases separating them. Germline V gene lookup returns CDR1 SGHKS and CDR2 YYEKEE (reference sequence). The length of the CDR3 is 18 residues. CDR3 region: CASSLDYILPYTNEKLFF. The DNA for the CDR3 is TGTGCCAGCAGCTTGGACTACATTCTACCCTATACTAATGAAAAACTGTTTTTT.

The CDR3 nucleotides read TGTGCCTTCCCCACTGGGGGACTAGCGGGGGGGCCGGTGGCTACGCAGTATTTT. It specifies CAFPTGGLAGGPVATQYF. The gene calls are TRBV7-6 and TRBJ2-3; 16 nucleotides line up with TRBD2. This CDR3 comprises 18 residues. V trimming: 11 bases; J trimming: 8 bases; junction bases outside the gene matches: 19. The germline V gene encodes CDR1 SGHVS and CDR2 FNYEAQ.

The rearrangement uses TRBV11-2 and TRBJ1-6; TRBD1 is a possible D gene (6 bases). Germline V gives CDR1 SGHAT, CDR2 FQNNGV. V was shortened by 6 bases and J by 5 bases, with 20 bases between the two germline ends. This CDR3 contains 17 residues. CDR3 residues: CASSSWDQGMDNSPLHF. CDR3 sequence (DNA): TGTGCCAGCAGTTCCTGGGACCAGGGGATGGATAATTCACCCCTCCACTTT.

This clone was counted a single time. CDR3 in amino acids: CASSHRSQARNTEAFF. CDR3 coding DNA: TGTGCCAGCAGCCACCGCTCCCAGGCGAGGAACACTGAAGCTTTCTTT. The rearrangement uses TRBV6-6 and TRBJ1-1; the D is unclear. The CDR3 has 16 residues. Per germline, CDR1 MNHNY and CDR2 SVGAGI (reference sequence). The V end was cut by 6 bases, the J end by 1 base, with 18 bases between.

V usage is TRBV15 and J usage is TRBJ2-3, with 11 positions matching TRBD1. Trimming removed 2 bases from V and 2 bases from J; junction bases left unmatched: 6. The CDR3 runs to 17 residues. CDR1 LNHNV and CDR2 YYDKDF come from the germline V gene (reference sequence). The CDR3 DNA follows: TGTGCCACCAGCAGACCGGACAGGGGGCCAGTCACAGATACGCAGTATTTT. Amino acid sequence: CATSRPDRGPVTDTQYF.

The rearrangement uses TRBV6-5 and TRBJ2-7, with a weak D call TRBD1 (6 bases). Deletions cut 0 bases from V and 3 bases from J, with 15 bases between. Per the germline V gene, CDR1 is MNHEY and CDR2 is SVGAGI. The CDR3 contains 16 residues. CDR3 coding DNA: TGTGCCAGCAGTTACTCCCCACAGGGATCAGACTACGAGCAGTACTTC. Translating it yields CASSYSPQGSDYEQYF.

For this clone: This specimen includes other DNA sequences encoding the same CDR3. This rearrangement joins TRBV14 to TRBJ1-1, with D unresolved. Germline V gene data show CDR1 as SGHDN and CDR2 as FVKESK. The CDR3 contains 13 residues. V shed 2 bases and J shed 4 bases, with 8 bases lying between them. CDR3 DNA sequence: TGTGCCAGCAGCCAACGAGGCGGCACTGAAGCTTTCTTT. Translation: CASSQRGGTEAFF.